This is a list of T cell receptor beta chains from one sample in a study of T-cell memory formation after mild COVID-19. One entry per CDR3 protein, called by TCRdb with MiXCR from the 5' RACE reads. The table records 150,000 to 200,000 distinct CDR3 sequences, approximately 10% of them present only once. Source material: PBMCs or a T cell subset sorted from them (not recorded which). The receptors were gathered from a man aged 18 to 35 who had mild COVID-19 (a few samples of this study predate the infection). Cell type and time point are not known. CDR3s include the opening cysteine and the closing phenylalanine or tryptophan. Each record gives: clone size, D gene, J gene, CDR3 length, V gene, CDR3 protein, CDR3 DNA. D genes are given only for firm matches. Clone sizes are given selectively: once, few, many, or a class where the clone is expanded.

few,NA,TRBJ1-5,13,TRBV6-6,CATRQASGKPQHF,TGTGCCACCCGACAGGCAAGCGGAAAGCCCCAGCATTTT
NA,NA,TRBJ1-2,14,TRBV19,CASSFTGTTYGYNF,TGTGCCAGTAGTTTCACCGGGACCACCTATGGCTACAACTTC
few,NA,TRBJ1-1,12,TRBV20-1,CSASRGDTEAFF,TGCAGTGCTAGTAGGGGGGACACTGAAGCTTTCTTT
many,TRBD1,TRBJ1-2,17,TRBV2,CASRPGQGIARNYGYTF,TGTGCCAGCAGACCGGGACAGGGAATCGCAAGGAACTATGGCTACACCTTC
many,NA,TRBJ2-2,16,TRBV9,CASSVDWTPNTGELFF,TGTGCCAGCAGCGTAGATTGGACACCGAACACCGGGGAGCTGTTTTTT
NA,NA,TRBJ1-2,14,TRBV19,CASSITGTNYGYTF,TGTGCCAGTAGTATCACCGGTACGAACTATGGCTACACCTTC
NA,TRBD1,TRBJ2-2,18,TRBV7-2,CASRPGQGALRDTGELFF,TGTGCCAGCAGACCGGGACAGGGGGCTTTGAGAGACACCGGGGAGCTGTTTTTT
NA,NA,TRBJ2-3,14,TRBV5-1,CASSSRTSPDTQYF,TGCGCCAGCAGCTCCAGGACGAGCCCAGATACGCAGTATTTT
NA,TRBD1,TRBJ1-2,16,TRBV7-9,CASSFSIGQGSYGYTF,TGTGCCAGCAGCTTTTCGATAGGACAGGGGAGCTATGGCTACACCTTC
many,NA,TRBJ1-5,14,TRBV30,CAWTEGAGNQPQHF,TGTGCCTGGACGGAGGGCGCGGGCAATCAGCCCCAGCATTTT
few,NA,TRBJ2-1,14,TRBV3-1,CASSQVGTGNEQFF,TGTGCCAGCAGCCAAGTTGGCACCGGCAATGAGCAGTTCTTC
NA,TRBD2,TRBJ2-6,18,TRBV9,CASSVASGGQVGANVLTF,TGTGCCAGCAGCGTAGCTAGCGGGGGCCAGGTCGGGGCCAACGTCCTGACTTTC
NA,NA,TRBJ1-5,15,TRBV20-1,CSARVGGYSNQPQHF,TGCAGTGCTAGAGTGGGAGGATATAGCAATCAGCCCCAGCATTTT
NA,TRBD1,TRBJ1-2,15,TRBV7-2,CASTPGQGASDGYTF,TGTGCCAGCACCCCCGGACAGGGGGCTTCGGATGGCTACACCTTC
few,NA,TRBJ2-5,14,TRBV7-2,CASSFGGPGETQYF,TGTGCCAGCAGCTTTGGGGGGCCGGGGGAGACCCAGTACTTC